These 29 T cell receptor beta chains came from one sample sequenced in a study of control samples from healthy donors and cancer patients (dated by TCRdb to the early 2020s). The library was built by means of the immunoSEQ multiplex PCR assay. TCRdb took this table from immuneACCESS and kept in-frame rearrangements with V and J called. Such tables lack part of the clones; where checked against another copy, unresolved V genes explain under half of the gap, and the rest is unexplained. The sample has approximately 160,000 clones on record, about 91% of them singletons. The ten largest clones represent roughly 2.1% of the sample. Material for sequencing was blood. The receptors were sampled from a woman aged 40 to 50 in good health.

The V gene is TRBV11-2, the J gene TRBJ2-2; TRBD2 might be the D (6 bases). V lost 5 bases to trimming and J lost 5 bases, with 18 bases between them. Germline-derived CDR1 and CDR2 are SGHAT and FQNNGV. The CDR3 contains 16 residues. The CDR3 DNA sequence: TGTGCCAGCAGCCGGTGGGCGCCCGGGGGAACCGGGGAGCTGTTTTTT. Translating gives CASSRWAPGGTGELFF.

This clone was recorded only once. The CDR3 ends on some other residue instead of the conserved phenylalanine or tryptophan, so this is likely a read error. It is unclear where the CDR3 begins or ends on the DNA, so no DNA is shown, and the CDR3 is as TCRdb lists it. The CDR3 loop is CASSYPTGPNPLK. The chain combines TRBV6-7 with TRBJ2-7; the D call in the table, TRBD1, was not verified against the DNA. TRBV6-7 is assigned to the ORF class and has an uncertain function. The CDR3 totals 13 residues, both ends included.

This chain joins TRBV6-6 and TRBJ1-2, with no clear D. Germline values: CDR1 MNHNY, CDR2 SVGAGI (reference sequence). Trimming took 6 bases from V and 8 from J, leaving 13 bases between them. This CDR3 is 12 amino acids long. The CDR3: CASSPNAWGYTF. The CDR3 DNA follows: TGTGCCAGCAGCCCTAATGCGTGGGGCTACACCTTC.

The chain couples TRBV6-6 to TRBJ1-2; D remains unclear. Trimming took off 8 bases at V and 2 bases at J, with 12 bases between the two ends. The CDR3 extends over 13 amino acids. CDR1 and CDR2 from the germline V gene are MNHNY and SVGAGI (reference sequence). The CDR3 sequence: CASEYGRNYGYTF. Written as DNA, the CDR3 is TGTGCCAGCGAGTACGGTAGAAACTATGGCTACACCTTC.

The chain couples TRBV19 to TRBJ1-6; D possibly corresponds to TRBD1 (6 bases). The CDR3 extends over 14 amino acids. The V gene lost 5 bases and the J gene lost 10 bases, with 15 bases spanning the gap. Germline V gene sequence: CDR1 LNHDA, CDR2 SQIVND (reference sequence). CDR3 amino acids: CASSPPEGGSPLHF. In DNA form, the CDR3 reads TGTGCCAGTAGTCCCCCGGAAGGGGGGTCACCCCTCCACTTT.

This chain links TRBV27 with TRBJ1-6; 8 bases map to TRBD1. Trimming cost V 7 bases and J 9 bases; bases outside gene matches: 11. CDR1 and CDR2 from the germline V gene are MNHEY and SMNVEV (reference sequence). This CDR3 has 15 residues. The CDR3 DNA is TGTGCCAGCACCTGGACAGGGCTGTTGGTTTCACCCCTCCACTTT. It yields the protein CASTWTGLLVSPLHF.

V usage is TRBV7-2 and J usage is TRBJ1-1, with unresolved D. Trimming stripped 10 bases from V and 0 bases from J, with 15 bases between. The CDR3 consists of 14 residues. Looked up from germline, CDR1 is SGHTA and CDR2 is FQGNSA. The chain's CDR3 is CAIDPWGVNTEAFF. DNA for the CDR3: TGTGCCATCGACCCCTGGGGAGTGAACACTGAAGCTTTCTTT.

This clone has a single count. This CDR3 is CASSLGGRSGQSGYTF. CDR3 sequence (DNA): TGTGCCAGCAGCTTGGGAGGACGGAGCGGGCAGTCTGGCTACACCTTC. The V gene is TRBV7-9, the J gene TRBJ1-2; D unresolved. CDR3 length: 16 residues. Between the trimmed V and J ends, which lost 3 bases and 7 bases, there was a span of 21 bases. From germline, CDR1 is SEHNR and CDR2 FQNEAQ (reference sequence). The full variable domain, its missing parts supplied by reference TRBV7-9 and TRBJ1-2, is DTGVSQNPRHKITKRGQNVTFRCDPISEHNRLYWYRQTLGQGPEFLTYFQNEAQLEKSRLLSDRFSAERPKGSFSTLEIQRTEQGDSAMYLCASSLGGRSGQSGYTFGSGTRLTVV.

The V and J genes are TRBV6-4 and TRBJ1-1; D uncertain. This CDR3 comprises 13 residues. The germline gives CDR1 MRHNA, CDR2 SNTAGT. V dropped 2 bases and J dropped 1 base, with 5 bases sitting between them. The CDR3 sequence: CASSDDGNTEAFF. CDR3 nucleotide sequence: TGTGCCAGCAGTGACGACGGGAACACTGAAGCTTTCTTT.

The chain uses TRBV6-5 and TRBJ2-2, with 7 bases fitting TRBD2. V gave up 8 bases and J gave up 4 bases; unmatched junction bases: 1. Germline values: CDR1 MNHEY, CDR2 SVGAGI. This CDR3 has 12 residues. The CDR3 DNA reads TGTGCCAGCTGGGGGGGCACCGGGGAGCTGTTTTTT. Its protein is CASWGGTGELFF.

The V call is TRBV2, the J call TRBJ2-2; D assignment may be TRBD1 or TRBD2 (6 bases each). CDR3 length: 14 residues. The V end was cut by 2 bases, the J end by 7 bases, with 11 bases between. Germline CDR1 reads SNHLY; CDR2 reads FYNNEI. The CDR3 loop is CASSERGADGELFF. CDR3 sequence (DNA): TGTGCCAGCAGTGAAAGGGGGGCGGACGGGGAGCTGTTTTTT.

About this clone: The sample has other DNA sequences that encode this CDR3 too. V and J are TRBV27 and TRBJ1-4, with a weak D call TRBD1 (6 bases). Germline assignment: CDR1 MNHEY and CDR2 SMNVEV (reference sequence). This CDR3 has 16 amino acids. Trimming stripped 2 bases from V and 0 bases from J, with 10 bases between. The CDR3 region has the DNA TGTGCCAGCAGTTTAGGACAGCCTGCAACTAATGAAAAACTGTTTTTT. As protein: CASSLGQPATNEKLFF.

V and J are TRBV4-1 and TRBJ2-5; D is unclear. This CDR3 has 12 amino acids. Trimming cost V 0 bases and J 5 bases, with 4 bases left between them. The germline V gene has CDR1 MGHRA and CDR2 YSYEKL. CDR3 sequence reads: CASSQDLETQYF. The CDR3 coding sequence is TGCGCCAGCAGCCAAGATCTGGAGACCCAGTACTTC.

The chain employs TRBV24-1 and TRBJ1-5, with unresolved D. The CDR3 has 14 residues. V shed 3 bases and J shed 0 bases, with 5 bases lying between them. The germline CDR1 and CDR2 sequences are KGHDR and SFDVKD. CDR3 sequence: CATSDGDSNQPQHF. In DNA form, the CDR3 reads TGTGCCACCAGTGATGGGGATAGCAATCAGCCCCAGCATTTT.

The chain links TRBV9 to TRBJ2-2; 9 positions match TRBD2. Trimming cost V 4 bases and J 0 bases; bases outside gene matches: 10. This CDR3 comprises 18 residues. The germline CDR1 and CDR2 sequences are SGDLS and YYNGEE. The CDR3 DNA is TGTGCCAGCAGCCCACGTGTTAGCGGGGGCCCGAACACCGGGGAGCTGTTTTTT. As protein: CASSPRVSGGPNTGELFF.

This chain uses TRBV19 with TRBJ1-6; D possibly corresponds to TRBD1 (6 bases). Germline V CDR1 and CDR2: LNHDA, SQIVND (reference sequence). The V end lost 8 bases, the J end lost 8 bases, and 16 bases lay between the germline ends. This CDR3 has 14 residues. Written as DNA, the CDR3 is TGTGCCAGTCAGACCGGGACATATGATTCACCCCTCCACTTT. It translates to CASQTGTYDSPLHF. Complete variable domain (other parts from reference TRBV19 and TRBJ1-6): DGGITQSPKYLFRKEGQNVTLSCEQNLNHDAMYWYRQDPGQGLRLIYYSQIVNDFQKGDIAEGYSVSREKKESFPLTVTSAQKNPTAFYLCASQTGTYDSPLHFGNGTRLTVT.

This sequence joins TRBV19 and TRBJ2-3; 9 nucleotides agree with TRBD1. The V gene end was trimmed by 1 base and the J gene end by 4 bases; junction bases not matched to a gene: 0. The CDR3 loop spans 14 amino acids. In germline, CDR1 is LNHDA, CDR2 SQIVND (reference sequence). The CDR3 sequence: CASSIGQGADTQYF. In DNA form, the CDR3 reads TGTGCCAGTAGTATAGGACAGGGGGCAGATACGCAGTATTTT.

This chain connects TRBV5-4 to TRBJ2-5; D possibly corresponds to TRBD2 (5 bases). CDR3 length: 13 residues. Trimming removed 5 bases at V and 1 base at J, with 9 bases between. The germline CDR1 and CDR2 sequences are SGHNT and YYREEE (reference sequence). This CDR3 reads CASSPGLQETQYF. The CDR3 region has the DNA TGTGCCAGCAGTCCCGGACTCCAAGAGACCCAGTACTTC.

The chain joins TRBV27 to TRBJ1-1; TRBD1 aligns across 9 bases. The trim removed 4 bases at V and 5 bases at J, leaving 8 bases unmatched. This CDR3 has 15 amino acids. CDR1 and CDR2 (germline): MNHEY, SMNVEV (reference sequence). The CDR3 spells CASSSPGTGLTEAFF. CDR3 DNA: TGTGCCAGCAGTTCCCCCGGGACAGGGTTGACTGAAGCTTTCTTT.

The V and J genes are TRBV20-1 and TRBJ2-7, with D unresolved. The CDR3 runs to 11 residues. CDR1 is DFQATT, CDR2 SNEGSKA, per germline (reference sequence). Deletions cut 5 bases from V and 5 bases from J, with 10 bases between. For the CDR3, the DNA is TGCAGTGCTTCCGATAACAACGAGCAGTACTTC. This translates into CSASDNNEQYF.

The J gene is TRBJ2-1, the V gene TRBV4-1; TRBD1 is a possible D gene (5 bases). Trimming removed 4 bases from V and 0 bases from J, with 10 bases in between. The CDR3 runs 15 residues. Germline V CDR1 and CDR2: MGHRA, YSYEKL. This CDR3 is CASSLGVSSYNEQFF. The CDR3 bases are TGCGCCAGCAGCCTAGGGGTTAGCTCCTACAATGAGCAGTTCTTC.

The chain combines TRBV18 with TRBJ2-5; D unclear. Germline V gene sequence: CDR1 KGHSH, CDR2 LQKENI. V lost 2 bases to trimming and J lost 5 bases, with 9 bases between them. The CDR3 is made up of 13 amino acids. In DNA, the CDR3 is TGTGCCAGCTCACCAGGAGTGCGCGAGACCCAGTACTTC. Translating it yields CASSPGVRETQYF.

This clone was seen a single time. V gene TRBV14 combines with J gene TRBJ1-1; D not certain. Germline V gives CDR1 SGHDN, CDR2 FVKESK. Between the trimmed V and J ends, which lost 2 bases and 5 bases, there was a span of 21 bases. This CDR3 contains 17 residues. The DNA for the CDR3 is TGTGCCAGCAGCCAATTTGATTTGCGCAGAGGGATTACTGAAGCTTTCTTT. Residues: CASSQFDLRRGITEAFF.

In regard to this clone: Other DNA sequences within the sample encode an identical CDR3. J is TRBJ2-2 and V is TRBV5-1; no clear D gene. The V and J ends lost 0 bases and 0 bases respectively, with 3 bases between them. The CDR3 runs to 14 residues. Germline assignment: CDR1 SGHRS and CDR2 YFSETQ. This CDR3 is CASSLDSNTGELFF. CDR3 coding DNA: TGCGCCAGCAGCTTGGATTCGAACACCGGGGAGCTGTTTTTT.

V usage is TRBV11-2 and J usage is TRBJ2-5; 7 nucleotides line up with TRBD1. The CDR3 covers 15 residues. Trimming took 4 bases from V and 2 from J; bases not matched to a gene: 7. Germline CDR1 and CDR2: SGHAT and FQNNGV. CDR3 sequence: CASSSTDREQETQYF. The CDR3 region has the DNA TGTGCCAGCAGCTCCACCGACAGGGAGCAAGAGACCCAGTACTTC.

V and J are TRBV5-1 and TRBJ1-2; D ambiguous. The V gene lost 4 bases and the J gene lost 1 base, with 11 bases spanning the gap. Germline V CDR1 and CDR2: SGHRS, YFSETQ. There are 14 residues in the CDR3. CDR3 nucleotide sequence: TGCGCCAGCAGCATGTCAGGTGGTAACTATGGCTACACCTTC. Translation gives CASSMSGGNYGYTF.

J is TRBJ1-1 and V is TRBV4-2; D is uncertain. The V gene's germline CDR1 is LGHNA and CDR2 YNFKEQ. This CDR3 has 13 amino acids. V was shortened by 6 bases and J by 5 bases, with 13 bases between the two germline ends. CDR3 DNA: TGTGCCAGCAGTCGTTGGCTGAGGACTGAAGCTTTCTTT. It specifies CASSRWLRTEAFF.

The genes are TRBV5-4 and TRBJ2-3, with TRBD2 matching over 16 bases. CDR1 is SGHNT, CDR2 YYREEE, per germline (reference sequence). The CDR3 sequence is 16 residues long. V gave up 4 bases and J gave up 8 bases; unmatched junction bases: 7. The CDR3 region has the DNA TGTGCCAGCAGCCAGGGACTAGCGGGGGGGCCGGGTACGCAGTATTTT. It is translated as CASSQGLAGGPGTQYF.

Comment on this clone: Other DNA sequences of this sample code for an identical CDR3. Here the CDR3 DNA reads TGCGCCAGCAGCTTGGGTGGGGGCACGAACACCGGGGAGCTGTTTTTT. Translation: CASSLGGGTNTGELFF. The chain has TRBV5-1 and TRBJ2-2; D possibly corresponds to TRBD1 (6 bases). Germline V gene lookup returns CDR1 SGHRS and CDR2 YFSETQ. V gave up 0 bases and J gave up 0 bases, with 9 bases separating them. The CDR3 has 16 amino acids.